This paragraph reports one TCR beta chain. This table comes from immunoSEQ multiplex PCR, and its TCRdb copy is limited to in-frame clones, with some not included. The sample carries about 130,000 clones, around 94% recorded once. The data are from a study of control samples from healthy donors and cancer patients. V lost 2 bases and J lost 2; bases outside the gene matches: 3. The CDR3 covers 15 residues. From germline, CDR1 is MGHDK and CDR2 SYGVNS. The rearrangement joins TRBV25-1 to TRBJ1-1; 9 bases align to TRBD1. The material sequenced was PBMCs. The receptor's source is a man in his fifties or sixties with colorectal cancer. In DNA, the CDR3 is TGTGCCAGCAGTGAAACAGGGGGCCTAAACACTGAAGCTTTCTTT. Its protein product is CASSETGGLNTEAFF.